The 3 T cell receptor beta chains below were found in one sample sequenced in a study of regulatory T cells in long-lasting Graves disease. As to time point: persistent/refractory GD, antithyroid drugs over 5 years with positive TRAb. RNA extracted from PBMCs served as the sequencing template. Arm-PCR with iRepertoire HTBI primers amplified the CDR3 regions for these TCR beta libraries. TCRdb reprocessed the multiplex PCR reads with MiXCR, giving one entry per CDR3 protein. The sample yields 650,000 to 700,000 distinct CDR3 sequences, approximately 31% seen once. Sequencing used peripheral blood mononuclear cells (PBMCs), obtained when the disease was refractory, from a patient treated with antithyroid drugs. Source of these receptors: a female donor with Graves disease.

A few counts support this clonotype. The chain recombines TRBV20-1 with TRBJ1-6; D perhaps matches TRBD1 (6 bases). CDR1 and CDR2 (germline): DFQATT, SNEGSKA (reference sequence). Trimming left V 4 bases short and J 6 bases short, with 22 bases between. The CDR3 runs to 17 residues. The CDR3 loop reads CSAIHLQGGWVNSPLHF. The DNA for the CDR3 is TGCAGTGCTATTCACTTACAGGGAGGCTGGGTTAATTCACCCCTCCACTTT.

This clonotype was found once. The rearrangement links TRBV14 to TRBJ2-7; D uncertain. The V and J ends lost 0 bases and 5 bases respectively, with 11 bases between them. Germline V gene sequence: CDR1 SGHDN, CDR2 FVKESK. CDR3 length equals 14 residues. The CDR3, as DNA: TGTGCCAGCAGCCAAGACGTAAATTGGAACGAGCAGTACTTC. Translating gives CASSQDVNWNEQYF.

This clonotype was picked up many times. The chain recombines TRBV2 with TRBJ2-7, with D hard to call. V lost 0 bases and J 3 bases, leaving 0 bases between the germline ends. This CDR3 spans 11 amino acids. CDR1 and CDR2 (germline): SNHLY, FYNNEI. CDR3 region: CASSEAYEQYF. Written as DNA, the CDR3 is TGTGCCAGCAGTGAAGCCTACGAGCAGTACTTC.